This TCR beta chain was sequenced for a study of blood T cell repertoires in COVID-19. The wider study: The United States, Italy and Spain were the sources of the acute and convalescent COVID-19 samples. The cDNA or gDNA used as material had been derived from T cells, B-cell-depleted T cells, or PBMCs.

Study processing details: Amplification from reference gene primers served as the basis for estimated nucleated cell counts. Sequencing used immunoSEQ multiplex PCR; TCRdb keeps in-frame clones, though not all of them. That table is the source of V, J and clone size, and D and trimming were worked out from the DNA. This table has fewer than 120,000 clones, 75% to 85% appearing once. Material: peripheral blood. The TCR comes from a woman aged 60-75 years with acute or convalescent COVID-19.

CDR3 protein: CASLASKNIQYF. Written as DNA, the CDR3 is TGCGCCAGCCTGGCCTCCAAAAACATTCAGTACTTC. V is TRBV10-1 and J is TRBJ2-4; no clear D gene. The CDR3 sequence is 12 residues long. V gave up 8 bases and J gave up 2 bases, with 7 bases separating them. CDR1 is WNHNN and CDR2 is SYGVQD in the germline V gene (reference sequence).